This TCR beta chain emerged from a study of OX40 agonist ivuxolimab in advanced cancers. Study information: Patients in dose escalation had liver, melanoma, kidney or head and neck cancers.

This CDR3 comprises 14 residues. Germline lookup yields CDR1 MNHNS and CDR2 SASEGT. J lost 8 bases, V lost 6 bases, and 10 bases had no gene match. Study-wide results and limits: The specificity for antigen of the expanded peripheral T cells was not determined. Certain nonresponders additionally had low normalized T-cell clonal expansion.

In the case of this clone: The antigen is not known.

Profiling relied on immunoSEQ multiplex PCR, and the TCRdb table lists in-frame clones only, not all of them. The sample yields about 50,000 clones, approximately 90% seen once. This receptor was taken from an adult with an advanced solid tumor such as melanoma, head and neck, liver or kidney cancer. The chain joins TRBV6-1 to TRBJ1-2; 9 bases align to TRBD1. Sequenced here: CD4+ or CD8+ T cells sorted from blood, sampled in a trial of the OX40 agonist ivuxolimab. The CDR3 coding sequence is TGTGCCAGCAGGACGGACAGGGGCTTTTTGGGCTACACCTTC. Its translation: CASRTDRGFLGYTF.